These T cell receptor beta chains were read from a single sample in a study of cytomegalovirus exposure and HLA in healthy donors. Measured with immunoSEQ multiplex PCR; TCRdb has only the in-frame clones, and not every one. The profile shows 150,000 to 200,000 clones, about three quarters of them singletons. Input material: PBMCs. These receptors were taken from a woman aged 40 to 50 in good health and CMV-seropositive. CDR3s include the opening cysteine and the closing phenylalanine or tryptophan. Each record gives: CDR3 length, J gene, D gene, clone size, V gene, CDR3 protein, CDR3 DNA. A D gene is named only where the DNA matches it firmly. The size entry is marked missing in some rows and otherwise reads once, few, many or a size class.

>14|TRBJ1-3|NA|NA|TRBV10-2
CASSPSGSGNTIYF
TGCGCCAGCAGCCCATCGGGCTCTGGAAACACCATATATTTT
>15|TRBJ1-2|TRBD1|NA|TRBV2
CASSGTGGVLYGYTF
TGTGCCAGCAGTGGGACAGGGGGCGTCCTTTATGGCTACACCTTC
>14|TRBJ2-5|TRBD1|NA|TRBV19
CASSIVPGGETQYF
TGTGCCAGTAGTATAGTTCCAGGGGGAGAGACCCAGTACTTC
>15|TRBJ1-5|NA|once|TRBV5-1
CASSLEGFSNQPQHF
TGCGCCAGCAGCTTGGAGGGGTTTAGCAATCAGCCCCAGCATTTT
>15|TRBJ1-1|NA|few|TRBV6-5
CASSYGAGGNTEAFF
TGTGCCAGCAGTTACGGGGCGGGAGGCAACACTGAAGCTTTCTTT
>14|TRBJ2-1|TRBD2|NA|TRBV2
CASREREGHNEQFF
TGTGCCAGCAGAGAGAGGGAGGGCCACAATGAGCAGTTCTTC
>16|TRBJ2-1|TRBD2|NA|TRBV30
CAWSDSLAGGLNEQFF
TGTGCCTGGAGTGACTCTTTAGCGGGAGGGCTGAATGAGCAGTTCTTC
>15|TRBJ2-1|TRBD2|NA|TRBV18
CASSPFSGNGNEQFF
TGTGCCAGCTCACCATTTAGCGGGAATGGCAATGAGCAGTTCTTC
>14|TRBJ1-5|TRBD1|NA|TRBV18
CASSAQGGEQPQHF
TGTGCCAGCTCAGCCCAGGGGGGCGAACAGCCCCAGCATTTT
>12|TRBJ2-2|NA|once|TRBV7-9
CASSLTSGELFF
TGTGCCAGCAGCTTAACATCCGGGGAGCTGTTTTTT
>16|TRBJ2-1|TRBD1|NA|TRBV7-8
CASSPVWGQGTNEQFF
TGTGCCAGCAGCCCCGTATGGGGACAGGGGACCAATGAGCAGTTCTTC
>17|TRBJ1-1|NA|few|TRBV7-9
CASSLAGGYWERTEAFF
TGTGCCAGCAGCTTAGCGGGTGGGTATTGGGAGCGGACTGAAGCTTTCTTT
>18|TRBJ2-6|NA|NA|TRBV28
CASSLGQGSASGANVLTF
TGTGCCAGCAGTTTGGGGCAGGGATCAGCCTCTGGGGCCAACGTCCTGACTTTC
>16|TRBJ2-1|TRBD2|NA|TRBV10-1
CASSEAGTSGYNEQFF
TGCGCCAGCAGTGAAGCCGGGACTAGCGGTTACAATGAGCAGTTCTTC
>16|TRBJ1-1|NA|NA|TRBV5-5
CASSLGATVLNTEAFF
TGTGCCAGCAGCTTGGGGGCGACAGTGCTGAACACTGAAGCTTTCTTT
>17|TRBJ2-3|TRBD2|NA|TRBV4-3
CASSQEVGGSRTDTQYF
TGCGCCAGCAGCCAAGAAGTGGGAGGGTCCCGCACAGATACGCAGTATTTT
>17|TRBJ2-7|TRBD2|NA|TRBV2
CASSEAQPGLAAYEQYF
TGTGCCAGCAGTGAAGCCCAACCGGGACTAGCCGCCTACGAGCAGTACTTC
>18|TRBJ1-4|TRBD1|few|TRBV5-6
CASSLRFNRGKMSEKLFF
TGTGCCAGCAGTCTGCGGTTTAACAGGGGGAAGATGAGTGAAAAACTGTTTTTT
>14|TRBJ1-1|TRBD1|NA|TRBV10-3
CAIRQDRGWAEAFF
TGTGCCATCAGACAGGACAGGGGGTGGGCTGAAGCTTTCTTT
>15|TRBJ2-7|NA|NA|TRBV28
CASSLDISAGYEQYF
TGTGCCAGCAGTTTAGACATTTCCGCGGGCTACGAGCAGTACTTC
>12|TRBJ2-1|TRBD1|few|TRBV2
CAIDRGIDEQFF
TGTGCCATCGACAGGGGGATAGATGAGCAGTTCTTC
>14|TRBJ1-2|NA|few|TRBV7-2
CASSLVADSYGYTF
TGTGCCAGCAGCTTAGTTGCTGACAGCTATGGCTACACCTTC
>15|TRBJ2-1|TRBD1|NA|TRBV19
CASSIGSGTEQQQFF
TGTGCCAGTAGTATAGGGTCGGGGACAGAACAACAGCAGTTCTTC
>14|TRBJ1-4|NA|NA|TRBV6-1
CASSGQSDNEKLFF
TGTGCCAGCAGTGGACAGTCCGATAATGAAAAACTGTTTTTT
>16|TRBJ2-5|NA|NA|TRBV23-1
CASILSSGSYQETQYF
TGCGCCAGCATTCTTTCGAGCGGCAGCTACCAAGAGACCCAGTACTTC